Here is one T cell receptor (beta chain) with its context. This entry is derived from a study of blood T cell repertoires in COVID-19. Only in-frame clones appear in the TCRdb table, and some are missing; sequencing was by immunoSEQ multiplex PCR. The sample contains about 150,000 clones, roughly three quarters of which appear only once. Germline CDR1 is GTSNPN and CDR2 is SVGIG (reference sequence). The V and J ends lost 2 bases and 7 bases respectively, with 9 bases between them. The CDR3 is 12 residues long. Sequenced sample: peripheral blood. The chain links TRBV30 to TRBJ2-1; possible D gene TRBD2, 6 bases. The TCR originated in a woman in her 70s with COVID-19, enrolled during active disease. The chain's CDR3 is CAWSTGGNEQFF. In nucleotides, the CDR3 is TGTGCCTGGAGTACCGGGGGTAATGAGCAGTTCTTC.